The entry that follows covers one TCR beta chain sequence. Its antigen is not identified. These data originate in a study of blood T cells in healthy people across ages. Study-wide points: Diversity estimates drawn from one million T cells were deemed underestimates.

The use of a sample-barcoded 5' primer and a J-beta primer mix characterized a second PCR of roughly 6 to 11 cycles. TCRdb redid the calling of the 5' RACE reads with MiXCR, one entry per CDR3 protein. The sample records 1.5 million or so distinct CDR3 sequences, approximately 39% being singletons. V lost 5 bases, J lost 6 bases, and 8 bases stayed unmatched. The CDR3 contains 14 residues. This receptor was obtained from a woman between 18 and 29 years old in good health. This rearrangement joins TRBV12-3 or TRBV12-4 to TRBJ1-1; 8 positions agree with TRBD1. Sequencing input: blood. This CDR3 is CASSPRTGRSEAFF. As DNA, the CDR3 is TGTGCCAGCAGTCCACGGACAGGGAGGTCTGAAGCTTTCTTT.